This paragraph covers one TCR beta chain sequence. Antigen unknown. This record comes from a study of cytomegalovirus exposure and HLA in healthy donors. The PCR used 60 Vbeta and 13 Jbeta primers. Assay used: immunoSEQ multiplex PCR; TCRdb lists only in-frame clones, some missing. The sample yields over 100,000 clones, roughly 65% seen once. Study-level findings and limits: There were several of the most significant clusters that appeared linked to common viral pathogens in a later analysis.

The sample was PBMCs. This clonotype was obtained from a man aged 35-49 years in good health and CMV-seropositive.

The CDR3 DNA is TGTGCCAGCAGCTTAGAATTAACCTACAGGGGGAGCAATCAGCCCCAGCATTTT. Translation gives CASSLELTYRGSNQPQHF. V and J are TRBV11-3 and TRBJ1-5; 8 positions agree with TRBD1. The V gene's germline CDR1 is SGHNT and CDR2 YENEEA. The V gene end was trimmed by 0 bases and the J gene end by 1 base; junction bases not matched to a gene: 8. This CDR3 has 18 amino acids.